A selection of T cell receptor beta chains follows, all from one sample in a study of cytomegalovirus exposure and HLA in healthy donors. Produced via immunoSEQ multiplex PCR; TCRdb's table is partial and in-frame only. There are 100,000 to 150,000 clones in the sample; around 78% occur only once, and roughly 1.9% lies in the top ten. The material sequenced was PBMCs. These receptor sequences come from a woman aged 45-60 years in good health and CMV-seronegative. Both conserved end residues are part of each CDR3. A D gene is named only where the DNA matches it firmly. Rows give clone size only sometimes, using once, few, many, or a class for an expanded clone.

d_call: NA
v_call: TRBV7-8
cdr3_length: 16
clone_size: few
j_call: TRBJ2-3
cdr3_nt: TGTGCCAGCAGCCATGCCCTTGTAGCAACCACAGATACGCAGTATTTT
cdr3_aa: CASSHALVATTDTQYF

d_call: TRBD2
v_call: TRBV7-8
cdr3_length: 15
clone_size: once
j_call: TRBJ2-1
cdr3_nt: TGTGCCAGCAGCTTAGTACTAGCGGGAATCAATGAGCAGTTCTTC
cdr3_aa: CASSLVLAGINEQFF

d_call: NA
v_call: TRBV19
cdr3_length: 11
clone_size: NA
j_call: TRBJ1-1
cdr3_nt: TGTGCCAGTAGTAGGACAGCTGAAGCTTTCTTT
cdr3_aa: CASSRTAEAFF

d_call: NA
v_call: TRBV7-9
cdr3_length: 13
clone_size: NA
j_call: TRBJ2-7
cdr3_nt: TGTGCCAGCAGCTTCCGAGCCGGGTACGAGCAGTACTTC
cdr3_aa: CASSFRAGYEQYF

d_call: TRBD2
v_call: TRBV5-1
cdr3_length: 20
clone_size: NA
j_call: TRBJ2-1
cdr3_nt: TGCGCCAGCAGCTTGTTAGGTCGGCTAGCGGGAGGGTTCTCCTACAATGAGCAGTTCTTC
cdr3_aa: CASSLLGRLAGGFSYNEQFF

d_call: NA
v_call: TRBV7-6
cdr3_length: 19
clone_size: few
j_call: TRBJ2-1
cdr3_nt: TGTGCCAGCAGCCCCTACCAATCCATGGGGGGACCAGCCTACAATGAGCAGTTCTTC
cdr3_aa: CASSPYQSMGGPAYNEQFF

d_call: NA
v_call: TRBV5-1
cdr3_length: 13
clone_size: NA
j_call: TRBJ2-7
cdr3_nt: TGCGCCAGCAGCCTCGACAGGTCCTACGAGCAGTACTTC
cdr3_aa: CASSLDRSYEQYF

d_call: NA
v_call: TRBV5-6
cdr3_length: 13
clone_size: NA
j_call: TRBJ2-7
cdr3_nt: TGTGCCAGCAGCTTATCCCCCGGGTACGAGCAGTACTTC
cdr3_aa: CASSLSPGYEQYF

d_call: TRBD1
v_call: TRBV15
cdr3_length: 15
clone_size: NA
j_call: TRBJ1-5
cdr3_nt: TGTGCCACCGGACGGACAGGGCCCCACAATCAGCCCCAGCATTTT
cdr3_aa: CATGRTGPHNQPQHF

d_call: NA
v_call: TRBV11-2
cdr3_length: 14
clone_size: NA
j_call: TRBJ1-1
cdr3_nt: TGTGCCAGCAGCCCCCAGGCTGGTTCCACTGAAGCTTTCTTT
cdr3_aa: CASSPQAGSTEAFF

d_call: TRBD2
v_call: TRBV5-8
cdr3_length: 15
clone_size: NA
j_call: TRBJ2-7
cdr3_nt: TGTGCCAGCAGCGCGTGGACTAGCGGGAGTGGAGAGCAGTACTTC
cdr3_aa: CASSAWTSGSGEQYF

d_call: TRBD1
v_call: TRBV19
cdr3_length: 13
clone_size: few
j_call: TRBJ1-4
cdr3_nt: TGTGCCAGTGGACAGGGGACTAATGAAAAACTGTTTTTT
cdr3_aa: CASGQGTNEKLFF

d_call: TRBD1
v_call: TRBV5-6
cdr3_length: 15
clone_size: NA
j_call: TRBJ2-7
cdr3_nt: TGTGCCAGCAGCTTCGCCGGGACAGGGCACTACGAGCAGTACTTC
cdr3_aa: CASSFAGTGHYEQYF

d_call: TRBD1
v_call: TRBV5-1
cdr3_length: 15
clone_size: many
j_call: TRBJ1-2
cdr3_nt: TGCGCCAGCAGCTTGCGACAGGGGTCGGACTATGGCTACACCTTC
cdr3_aa: CASSLRQGSDYGYTF

d_call: NA
v_call: TRBV7-2
cdr3_length: 14
clone_size: NA
j_call: TRBJ1-2
cdr3_nt: TGTGCCAGCAGCTTAAAGAGAGGGCCTTATGGCTACACCTTC
cdr3_aa: CASSLKRGPYGYTF

d_call: NA
v_call: TRBV5-4
cdr3_length: 13
clone_size: NA
j_call: TRBJ1-1
cdr3_nt: TGTGCCAGCAGCTTCAGGGAAGGGCGTGAAGCTTTCTTT
cdr3_aa: CASSFREGREAFF

d_call: TRBD2
v_call: TRBV6-1
cdr3_length: 16
clone_size: NA
j_call: TRBJ2-3
cdr3_nt: TGTGCCAGCAGTGAGTCGCTAGCGGGAGTGGGTCATACGCAGTATTTT
cdr3_aa: CASSESLAGVGHTQYF

d_call: NA
v_call: TRBV15
cdr3_length: 17
clone_size: NA
j_call: TRBJ2-1
cdr3_nt: TGTGCCACCAACCCCGGGCCCGGGGAGAGCTCCTACAATGAGCAGTTCTTC
cdr3_aa: CATNPGPGESSYNEQFF

d_call: NA
v_call: TRBV9
cdr3_length: 14
clone_size: once
j_call: TRBJ2-7
cdr3_nt: TGTGCCAGCAGCGTAGGAGCGGAGGCCTACGAGCAGTACTTC
cdr3_aa: CASSVGAEAYEQYF

d_call: NA
v_call: TRBV5-1
cdr3_length: 14
clone_size: NA
j_call: TRBJ2-3
cdr3_nt: TGCGCCAGCAGCTTGGCGGAAGGGGCAGATACGCAGTATTTT
cdr3_aa: CASSLAEGADTQYF

d_call: NA
v_call: TRBV9
cdr3_length: 15
clone_size: few
j_call: TRBJ1-1
cdr3_nt: TGTGCCAGCAGCCCCCCCGCCGCGCGGGACACTGAAGCTTTCTTT
cdr3_aa: CASSPPAARDTEAFF

d_call: TRBD2
v_call: TRBV7-8
cdr3_length: 15
clone_size: NA
j_call: TRBJ2-1
cdr3_nt: TGTGCCAGCAGCTCCATAGCGGGAGCCTACAATGAGCAGTTCTTC
cdr3_aa: CASSSIAGAYNEQFF

d_call: NA
v_call: TRBV7-2
cdr3_length: 15
clone_size: NA
j_call: TRBJ2-1
cdr3_nt: TGTGCCAGCAGCCGACGGGACTTTTCCTACAATGAGCAGTTCTTC
cdr3_aa: CASSRRDFSYNEQFF

d_call: TRBD1
v_call: TRBV5-1
cdr3_length: 16
clone_size: NA
j_call: TRBJ1-5
cdr3_nt: TGCGCCAGCAGCCCCGGGGACAGGGGGGGCAATCAGCCCCAGAATTTT
cdr3_aa: CASSPGDRGGNQPQNF

d_call: NA
v_call: TRBV15
cdr3_length: 14
clone_size: NA
j_call: TRBJ1-1
cdr3_nt: TGTGCCACCAGCAGGCAGACTTTAGACACTGAAGCTTTCTTT
cdr3_aa: CATSRQTLDTEAFF

d_call: NA
v_call: TRBV28
cdr3_length: 15
clone_size: NA
j_call: TRBJ2-2
cdr3_nt: TGTGCCAGCAGTTTCCTACTAGCAGACACCGGGGAGCTGTTTTTT
cdr3_aa: CASSFLLADTGELFF

d_call: TRBD2
v_call: TRBV7-6
cdr3_length: 17
clone_size: NA
j_call: TRBJ2-5
cdr3_nt: TGTGCCAGCAGCTTGGGACTAGCGGGAATGGTACAAGAGACCCAGTACTTC
cdr3_aa: CASSLGLAGMVQETQYF

d_call: TRBD2
v_call: TRBV7-2
cdr3_length: 16
clone_size: NA
j_call: TRBJ2-5
cdr3_nt: TGTGCCAGCAGCCCCCTGTTTGAGCGGGGCCAAGAGACCCAGTACTTC
cdr3_aa: CASSPLFERGQETQYF

d_call: TRBD2
v_call: TRBV11-2
cdr3_length: 16
clone_size: NA
j_call: TRBJ2-3
cdr3_nt: TGTGCCAGCAGCTTAGGATCTAGCGGGAGGGCAGATACGCAGTATTTT
cdr3_aa: CASSLGSSGRADTQYF

d_call: NA
v_call: TRBV7-9
cdr3_length: 16
clone_size: NA
j_call: TRBJ1-1
cdr3_nt: TGTGCCAGCAGCTCCTGGGGAGGGGACATGAACACTGAAGCTTTCTTT
cdr3_aa: CASSSWGGDMNTEAFF

d_call: TRBD1
v_call: TRBV6-5
cdr3_length: 15
clone_size: NA
j_call: TRBJ1-2
cdr3_nt: TGTGCCAGCAGTTCCAGGGGGAGAGTGGGCTATGGCTACACCTTC
cdr3_aa: CASSSRGRVGYGYTF

d_call: TRBD1
v_call: TRBV27
cdr3_length: 22
clone_size: once
j_call: TRBJ1-1
cdr3_nt: TGTGCCAGCAGTTTTCGGTGGCGGACCCAGGTCAGAAGGGGGCGGTTGAACACTGAAGCTTTCTTT
cdr3_aa: CASSFRWRTQVRRGRLNTEAFF

d_call: NA
v_call: TRBV7-9
cdr3_length: 14
clone_size: few
j_call: TRBJ2-2
cdr3_nt: TGTGCCAGCAGCTTAAGTGAAGGCGGTGGAGAGCTGTTTTTT
cdr3_aa: CASSLSEGGGELFF

d_call: TRBD2
v_call: TRBV5-6
cdr3_length: 15
clone_size: few
j_call: TRBJ2-1
cdr3_nt: TGTGCCAGCAGCAGCCCGGCTAGCGGGAGTCATGAGCAGTTCTTC
cdr3_aa: CASSSPASGSHEQFF

d_call: TRBD2
v_call: TRBV4-3
cdr3_length: 16
clone_size: NA
j_call: TRBJ2-1
cdr3_nt: TGCGCCAGCAGCCAAGATCAAAGCGGGACTGGCAATGAGCAGTTCTTC
cdr3_aa: CASSQDQSGTGNEQFF

d_call: TRBD1
v_call: TRBV27
cdr3_length: 15
clone_size: NA
j_call: TRBJ1-2
cdr3_nt: TGTGCCAGCAGAAGACCGGGACAGGGGGCGCGCGGCTACACCTTC
cdr3_aa: CASRRPGQGARGYTF

d_call: TRBD2
v_call: TRBV28
cdr3_length: 15
clone_size: NA
j_call: TRBJ2-3
cdr3_nt: TGTGCCAGCAGTTTCGCGGGAGGGCGAACAGATACGCAGTATTTT
cdr3_aa: CASSFAGGRTDTQYF

d_call: TRBD1
v_call: TRBV28
cdr3_length: 15
clone_size: once
j_call: TRBJ1-1
cdr3_nt: TGTGCCAGCAGTTCTCCAGGGGGTGGGAACACTGAAGCTTTCTTT
cdr3_aa: CASSSPGGGNTEAFF

d_call: TRBD1
v_call: TRBV4-2
cdr3_length: 14
clone_size: NA
j_call: TRBJ1-5
cdr3_nt: TGTGCCAGCAGCCAAGAGGACAGGCTCGGGTCCCAGCATTTT
cdr3_aa: CASSQEDRLGSQHF

d_call: NA
v_call: TRBV4-3
cdr3_length: 15
clone_size: few
j_call: TRBJ1-2
cdr3_nt: TGCGCCAGCAGCCAAGATGGGGGGGGTGACTATGGCTACACCTTC
cdr3_aa: CASSQDGGGDYGYTF

d_call: NA
v_call: TRBV5-6
cdr3_length: 14
clone_size: NA
j_call: TRBJ1-2
cdr3_nt: TGTGCCAGCAGCTCGGGGGAGATCTACTATGGCTACACCTTC
cdr3_aa: CASSSGEIYYGYTF

d_call: TRBD1
v_call: TRBV6-5
cdr3_length: 14
clone_size: NA
j_call: TRBJ1-1
cdr3_nt: TGTGCCAGCGGGTACAGGGGATTGGACACTGAAGCTTTCTTT
cdr3_aa: CASGYRGLDTEAFF

d_call: TRBD1
v_call: TRBV30
cdr3_length: 17
clone_size: NA
j_call: TRBJ1-4
cdr3_nt: TGTGCCTGGAGCCTCGGGACAGGGGGCCTCAGAGGGGAAAAACTGTTTTTT
cdr3_aa: CAWSLGTGGLRGEKLFF

d_call: TRBD2
v_call: TRBV28
cdr3_length: 17
clone_size: NA
j_call: TRBJ2-3
cdr3_nt: TGTGCCAGCAGTTTGTATCGTAGCGGGAGTAGGACAGATACGCAGTATTTT
cdr3_aa: CASSLYRSGSRTDTQYF

d_call: TRBD2
v_call: TRBV7-2
cdr3_length: 14
clone_size: NA
j_call: TRBJ2-1
cdr3_nt: TGTGCCAGCAGCTTGGGACTATCGAACAATGAGCAGTTCTTC
cdr3_aa: CASSLGLSNNEQFF

d_call: NA
v_call: TRBV5-1
cdr3_length: 12
clone_size: NA
j_call: TRBJ2-5
cdr3_nt: TGCGCCAGCAGCTTGGCGGGGGAGACCCAGTACTTC
cdr3_aa: CASSLAGETQYF